This TCR beta chain originates from a study of T-cell reconstitution after alpha-beta-depleted transplantation in children. This clonotype was observed at least ten times. Its antigen is unknown. Study results and caveats: Alpha-beta T cells present about two months after transplant were reported to originate from several hundred expanded graft clones. One year after transplant, T-cell counts and diversity came mostly from newly produced T cells.

With 6 bases removed from V and 4 bases from J, the gap between germline ends came to 10 bases. Germline assignment: CDR1 MDHEN and CDR2 SYDVKM. The CDR3 loop spans 12 amino acids. The TCRbeta library was prepared with unique molecular identifiers. TCRdb re-derived calls from the PCR reads in MiXCR, one entry per CDR3 protein. The sample lists about 640,000 distinct CDR3 sequences, 10% to 15% occurring once. The sequence was collected from a male patient younger than 18 who had a stem cell transplant for acute myeloid leukemia, so the T cells may come from the graft donor. The sequencing used PBMCs, mostly from graft donor cells, collected 360 days after TCRalphabeta/CD19-depleted stem cell transplant. This chain links TRBV28 with TRBJ2-7; possible D gene TRBD1, 5 bases. CDR3: CASSPRVYEQYF. The DNA of the CDR3 is TGTGCCAGCAGCCCCAGGGTTTACGAGCAGTACTTC.